This TCR beta chain was profiled in a study of blood T cell repertoires in COVID-19. The overall study: Whether acute or convalescent, the COVID-19 samples came from the United States, Italy and Spain. In each case, the material was cDNA or gDNA derived from T cells, B-cell-depleted T cells, or PBMCs.

During active infection, Seattle patients enrolled and were then monitored through disease. Repertoires were generated with immunoSEQ multiplex PCR, while TCRdb's copy carries only in-frame clones and drops some. The sample shows 300,000 to 350,000 clones, 80% to 90% of them seen only once. The clonotype originates from a woman aged 45-59 years with COVID-19, enrolled during active disease. Sequenced: peripheral blood.

CDR3 nucleotides: TGTGCCGGTAAGACAGGGAGCCAGGCCAATGAGCAGTTCTTC. It yields the protein CAGKTGSQANEQFF. J is TRBJ2-1 and V is TRBV30, with TRBD1 matching 7 bases. V lost 8 bases, J lost 6 bases, and 13 bases stayed unmatched. Germline values: CDR1 GTSNPN, CDR2 SVGIG (reference sequence). This CDR3 contains 14 residues. Supplemented by reference TRBV30 and TRBJ2-1, the full variable domain reads SQTIHQWPATLVQPVGSPLSLECTVEGTSNPNLYWYRQAAGRGLQLLFYSVGIGQISSEVPQNLSASRPQDRQFILSSKKLLLSDSGFYLCAGKTGSQANEQFFGPGTRLTVL.